The 3 T cell receptor beta chains given below trace back to one sample, sequenced in a study of CD4 T cells in relation to SARS-CoV-2 and coronaviruses. Using immunoSEQ multiplex PCR, the repertoire was profiled, and TCRdb retains in-frame clones only, with some absent. Found here are about 36,000 clones, approximately 80% of them singletons; the top ten hold 20%. These receptors are not linked to any known antigen. Sequenced sample: memory CD4+ T cells from PBMCs, cultured in vitro. The receptors stem from an adult with COVID-19.

This clone was seen once. The rearrangement uses TRBV4-3 and TRBJ2-1; the D gene could be TRBD1 or TRBD2 (5 bases each). The CDR3 extends over 15 amino acids. Germline CDR1 is LGHNA and CDR2 is YSLEER. The ends were cut back, 0 bases at V and 8 bases at J, with 14 bases in the middle. The CDR3 DNA reads as TGCGCCAGCAGCCAAGAGGGCAGGGAGATTGATGAGCAGTTCTTC. Its protein product is CASSQEGREIDEQFF.

The genes are TRBV5-1 and TRBJ2-5; D may be TRBD1 (6 bases). V lost 4 bases, J lost 2 bases, and 15 bases lay in between. CDR3 length: 15 residues. Germline CDR1 reads SGHRS; CDR2 reads YFSETQ. In DNA, the CDR3 is TGCGCCAGCAGCCACGGGACCGGACAGCAAGAGACCCAGTACTTC. Amino acid sequence: CASSHGTGQQETQYF.

The CDR3 is CASSPFYGQGADTQYF. The CDR3 DNA reads TGTGCCAGTAGTCCTTTTTACGGACAGGGGGCGGATACGCAGTATTTT. The genes are TRBV19 and TRBJ2-3, with TRBD1 matching 11 bases. Germline assignment: CDR1 LNHDA and CDR2 SQIVND (reference sequence). J gave up 6 bases and V 5 bases, and 10 bases lay outside the gene matches. The CDR3 spans 16 residues.